This T cell receptor beta chain was sequenced during a study of early T cells in non-severe SARS-CoV-2 infection. MiXCR was run by TCRdb on the 5' RACE reads, yielding one entry per CDR3 protein. The data show 90,000 to 120,000 distinct CDR3 sequences, over 8.5% seen once. Only a few counts were recorded for this clonotype. The sequenced sample was whole blood. The TCR sequence derives from an adult who was a healthcare worker with PCR-confirmed SARS-CoV-2 infection or an uninfected control (not recorded which).

For the CDR3, the DNA is TGTGCCACCCACCCGGCGGGGTTGGGAGATACGCAGTATTTT. Its protein is CATHPAGLGDTQYF. The V call is TRBV6-2 or TRBV6-3, the J call TRBJ2-3; the D gene is possibly TRBD2 (6 bases). Germline values: CDR1 MNHEY, CDR2 SVGEGT. V lost 10 bases to trimming and J lost 5 bases, with 19 bases between them. The CDR3 contains 14 residues.